A single sample gave rise to the 20 T cell receptor beta chains below, sequenced in a study of shared clonotypes between healthy human individuals. The assay was immunoSEQ multiplex PCR, and TCRdb's table has in-frame clones only and misses some. Of some 660,000 clones in the sample, around three quarters were seen once. Sequenced: memory CD4+ T cells sorted from blood. The subset denotes: CD45RA-negative fraction. These receptors were collected from a woman in her 30s in good health.

On this clone: The identical CDR3 is also encoded by other nucleotide sequences in the sample. The gene calls are TRBV2 and TRBJ1-2, with D unclear. Per the germline V gene, CDR1 is SNHLY and CDR2 is FYNNEI. Trimming left V 5 bases short and J 2 bases short, with 9 bases between. The CDR3 contains 13 residues. In nucleotides, the CDR3 is TGTGCCAGCAGTCGGACGGACAACTATGGCTACACCTTC. Its translation is CASSRTDNYGYTF. The variable domain in full, completed from reference TRBV2 and TRBJ1-2, reads EPEVTQTPSHQVTQMGQEVILRCVPISNHLYFYWYRQILGQKVEFLVSFYNNEISEKSEIFDDQFSVERPDGSNFTLKIRSTKLEDSAMYFCASSRTDNYGYTFGSGTRLTVV.

The V and J genes are TRBV5-1 and TRBJ1-2; no clear D. V was trimmed by 2 bases and J by 8 bases, leaving 13 bases between them. Germline-derived CDR1 and CDR2 are SGHRS and YFSETQ. CDR3 length: 13 residues. Here the CDR3 reads CASSFDSTGGYTF. The CDR3, as DNA: TGCGCCAGCAGCTTCGACTCTACCGGGGGCTACACCTTC.

The V call is TRBV19, the J call TRBJ2-5; unclear D gene. V was shortened by 7 bases and J by 1 base, with 10 bases between the two germline ends. The germline V gene has CDR1 LNHDA and CDR2 SQIVND (reference sequence). The CDR3 covers 13 residues. The CDR3 sequence: CASMERAQETQYF. CDR3 coding DNA: TGTGCCAGTATGGAAAGGGCCCAAGAGACCCAGTACTTC.

This clone was counted only a few times. V is TRBV7-6 and J is TRBJ2-7; 10 bases map to TRBD2. Germline lookup yields CDR1 SGHVS and CDR2 FNYEAQ. The CDR3 is 15 amino acids. Trimming removed 0 bases from V and 6 bases from J; junction bases left unmatched: 5. The CDR3 DNA is TGTGCCAGCAGCTTAGCGAGCGGGGGGGCTGCCGAGCAGTACTTC. Translated: CASSLASGGAAEQYF.

The chain recombines TRBV5-1 with TRBJ2-1; D tentatively fits TRBD1 or TRBD2 (5 bases each). The germline V gene encodes CDR1 SGHRS and CDR2 YFSETQ. The CDR3 has 15 amino acids. Trimming took 4 bases from V and 4 from J, leaving 15 bases between them. In DNA form, the CDR3 reads TGCGCCAGCAGCCCCGACAGTTTAGCGTACAATGAGCAGTTCTTC. Translation gives CASSPDSLAYNEQFF.

The rearrangement joins TRBV5-1 to TRBJ2-6, with TRBD1 matching over 8 bases. The CDR3 totals 20 residues. CDR1 and CDR2 from the germline V gene are SGHRS and YFSETQ. The trim removed 1 base at V and 0 bases at J, leaving 12 bases unmatched. The CDR3 region has the DNA TGCGCCAGCAGCTTGATCGTCAGGGGGCGCATCAGCTCTGGGGCCAACGTCCTGACTTTC. Amino acids: CASSLIVRGRISSGANVLTF. Full variable domain (rest looked up from reference TRBV5-1 and TRBJ2-6): KAGVTQTPRYLIKTRGQQVTLSCSPISGHRSVSWYQQTPGQGLQFLFEYFSETQRNKGNFPGRFSGRQFSNSRSEMNVSTLELGDSALYLCASSLIVRGRISSGANVLTFGAGSRLTVL.

The chain links TRBV6-1 to TRBJ2-2; no firm D call. The ends were cut back, 2 bases at V and 5 bases at J, with 9 bases in the middle. Germline V gene data show CDR1 as MNHNS and CDR2 as SASEGT. The CDR3 extends over 14 amino acids. CDR3 protein: CASSEIKSTGELFF. In DNA form, the CDR3 reads TGTGCCAGCAGTGAAATTAAGTCGACCGGGGAGCTGTTTTTT.

This rearrangement joins TRBV30 to TRBJ1-2; a weak D match, TRBD1 (6 bases). V lost 2 bases, J lost 8 bases, and 15 bases lay in between. From germline, CDR1 is GTSNPN and CDR2 SVGIG (reference sequence). There are 13 residues in the CDR3. CDR3 sequence: CAWSPGQYNGYTF. In DNA form, the CDR3 reads TGTGCCTGGAGTCCCGGACAGTATAACGGCTACACCTTC.

The chain combines TRBV14 with TRBJ2-7; 10 positions agree with TRBD2. This CDR3 region has 15 residues. The V gene end was trimmed by 1 base and the J gene end by 3 bases; junction bases not matched to a gene: 3. Looked up from germline, CDR1 is SGHDN and CDR2 is FVKESK. CDR3 in DNA: TGTGCCAGCAGCCAAGTCAGCGGGAGGGGCTACGAGCAGTACTTC. Its translation is CASSQVSGRGYEQYF.

This chain uses TRBV13 with TRBJ2-7; 8 nucleotides match TRBD1. This CDR3 comprises 15 residues. V lost 3 bases to trimming and J lost 3 bases; unmatched junction nucleotides: 7. CDR1 is PRHDT and CDR2 is FYEKMQ in the germline V gene (reference sequence). CDR3 DNA: TGTGCCAGCAGCTTCCGGGACAGGTTAATCTACGAGCAGTACTTC. This sequence encodes CASSFRDRLIYEQYF.

About this clone itself: The sample contains more than one DNA sequence encoding this CDR3. The chain uses TRBV18 and TRBJ2-2; D remains unclear. V was pared by 0 bases and J by 5 bases, with 4 bases between. The CDR3 extends over 13 amino acids. Germline-derived CDR1 and CDR2 are KGHSH and LQKENI. CDR3 DNA: TGTGCCAGCTCACCACCAAGTACCGGGGAGCTGTTTTTT. This codes for CASSPPSTGELFF.

V is TRBV18 and J is TRBJ2-5; 8 bases are shared with TRBD1. Germline loops: CDR1 KGHSH, CDR2 LQKENI. This CDR3 region has 15 residues. The V gene end was trimmed by 3 bases and the J gene end by 5 bases; junction bases not matched to a gene: 8. CDR3 residues: CASSPRTGLGETQYF. The CDR3 DNA reads TGTGCCAGCTCACCTCGGACAGGGCTGGGCGAGACCCAGTACTTC.

This clone was observed many times. The chain combines TRBV19 with TRBJ2-7, with D unclear. CDR1 LNHDA and CDR2 SQIVND come from the germline V gene (reference sequence). This CDR3 region has 12 residues. The V and J ends lost 5 bases and 5 bases respectively, with 10 bases between them. The CDR3 spells CASSQAPHEQYF. The CDR3 DNA is TGTGCCAGTAGTCAGGCCCCCCACGAGCAGTACTTC. The whole variable domain, filled in from reference TRBV19 and TRBJ2-7, reads DGGITQSPKYLFRKEGQNVTLSCEQNLNHDAMYWYRQDPGQGLRLIYYSQIVNDFQKGDIAEGYSVSREKKESFPLTVTSAQKNPTAFYLCASSQAPHEQYFGPGTRLTVT.

The chain couples TRBV5-5 to TRBJ2-7; D is unclear. Germline CDR1 is SGHKS and CDR2 is YYEKEE (reference sequence). The CDR3 consists of 14 residues. V was cut by 3 bases and J by 2 bases, with 12 bases left in between. Here the CDR3 DNA reads TGTGCCAGCAGCTCAAGGGTCTGGCCCTACGAGCAGTACTTC. Its translation is CASSSRVWPYEQYF.

This clone was found a few times. This sequence joins TRBV7-7 and TRBJ2-7, with D possibly TRBD2 on 5 matching bases. This CDR3 comprises 17 residues. The ends were cut back, 4 bases at V and 2 bases at J, with 21 bases in the middle. From germline, CDR1 is SSHAT and CDR2 FNYEAQ (reference sequence). The CDR3 spells CASSSYISDPLPYEQYF. The CDR3 coding sequence is TGTGCCAGCAGCTCCTACATTAGCGACCCGCTCCCCTACGAGCAGTACTTC.

The chain couples TRBV18 to TRBJ2-5; D is perhaps TRBD1 (5 bases). V gave up 3 bases and J gave up 7 bases, with 15 bases separating them. The germline CDR1 and CDR2 sequences are KGHSH and LQKENI. This CDR3 comprises 14 residues. In DNA form, the CDR3 reads TGTGCCAGCTCACCGGGTCAGGGTATCGTGACCCAGTACTTC. Translated, it gives CASSPGQGIVTQYF.

The chain has TRBV19 and TRBJ2-2, with 7 bases aligning to TRBD2. Germline CDR1 reads LNHDA; CDR2 reads SQIVND (reference sequence). CDR3 length: 14 residues. J lost 6 bases, V lost 7 bases, and 8 bases had no gene match. The CDR3 spells CASKGGRNAGELFF. CDR3 nucleotide sequence: TGTGCCAGTAAGGGCGGGAGAAATGCCGGGGAGCTGTTTTTT.

The V call is TRBV19, the J call TRBJ1-5, with TRBD1 matching over 9 bases. The CDR3 consists of 17 residues. CDR1 and CDR2 from the germline V gene are LNHDA and SQIVND (reference sequence). V was pared by 2 bases and J by 2 bases, with 7 bases of the junction left unmatched. CDR3 sequence: CASSILRTGVGNQPQHF. CDR3 DNA sequence: TGTGCCAGTAGTATATTACGGACAGGGGTGGGCAATCAGCCCCAGCATTTT.

This clone showed up just a few times. The rearrangement links TRBV5-1 to TRBJ2-1; TRBD2 might be the D (6 bases). V lost 4 bases, J lost 2 bases, and 13 bases lay in between. The germline V gene encodes CDR1 SGHRS and CDR2 YFSETQ. The length of the CDR3 is 15 residues. The CDR3: CASSQDYNAYNEQFF. The CDR3 DNA is TGCGCCAGCAGCCAGGACTACAACGCCTACAATGAGCAGTTCTTC.

This sequence joins TRBV5-6 and TRBJ2-7; D is unresolved. The CDR3 is made up of 13 amino acids. Between the trimmed V and J ends, which lost 3 bases and 4 bases, there was a span of 11 bases. Germline CDR1 is SGHDT and CDR2 is YYEEEE. The CDR3 protein is CASSSRPSYEQYF. CDR3 DNA: TGTGCCAGCAGCTCCAGACCTTCTTACGAGCAGTACTTC.